This T cell receptor beta chain was obtained from a study of cytomegalovirus exposure and HLA in healthy donors. The PCR used 60 Vbeta and 13 Jbeta primers. Produced via immunoSEQ multiplex PCR; TCRdb's table is partial and in-frame only. The repertoire holds about 200,000 clones, with nearly 80% as singletons. The germline CDR1 and CDR2 sequences are SGHRS and YFSETQ. The CDR3 covers 14 residues. The germline V and J ends were trimmed by 3 bases and 8 bases, with 17 bases remaining between them. The sequence derives from a man younger than 35 in good health and CMV-seronegative. V is TRBV5-1 and J is TRBJ1-2, with D uncertain. The specimen was PBMCs. The CDR3 reads CASSSGSPLGGYTF. The CDR3 DNA reads TGCGCCAGCAGCTCAGGCTCCCCATTGGGCGGCTACACCTTC.